These 10 T cell receptor beta chains were sequenced from one sample in a study of T-cell reconstitution after alpha-beta-depleted transplantation in children. Unique molecular identifiers were used to barcode this TCRbeta library. MiXCR, run by TCRdb on the PCR reads, gives a single entry per CDR3 protein. Of about 200,000 distinct CDR3 sequences listed, 7% to 9% are singletons. The sample here was PBMCs, mostly from graft donor cells, taken 360 days after TCRalphabeta/CD19-depleted stem cell transplant. All receptors derive from a male patient aged 2-10 years who had a stem cell transplant for acute myeloid leukemia, so the T cells may come from the graft donor.

In this sample, this clonotype turned up a few times. V and J are TRBV18 and TRBJ2-1; 12 bases are a match to TRBD2. Trimming removed 3 bases from V and 0 bases from J; junction bases left unmatched: 9. There are 19 residues in the CDR3. Germline CDR1 is KGHSH and CDR2 is LQKENI. CDR3 sequence (DNA): TGTGCCAGCTCACCCACCTACGGACTAGCGGGAAGCTCCTACAATGAGCAGTTCTTC. It is translated as CASSPTYGLAGSSYNEQFF.

This clonotype came up many times. The gene calls are TRBV12-3 or TRBV12-4 and TRBJ2-2; the D is unclear. This CDR3 has 12 residues. Trimming left V 2 bases short and J 8 bases short, with 6 bases between. CDR3 protein: CASSLWSGELFF. CDR3 nucleotide sequence: TGTGCCAGCAGTTTATGGAGTGGGGAGCTGTTTTTT.

This clonotype was counted only a few times. The chain is built from TRBV12-3 or TRBV12-4 and TRBJ2-1; 7 bases align to TRBD2. The CDR3 has 15 residues. The junction had 7 bases not matched to a gene; V was cut back by 7 bases and J by 1 base. CDR3 region: CASTGGVGSYNEQFF. Here the CDR3 DNA reads TGTGCCAGCACGGGGGGTGTTGGGTCCTACAATGAGCAGTTCTTC.

This clonotype was counted a few times. The chain links TRBV20-1 to TRBJ2-2; D possibly corresponds to TRBD2 (5 bases). The CDR3 has 15 residues. Germline V gene sequence: CDR1 DFQATT, CDR2 SNEGSKA (reference sequence). V lost 3 bases and J 4 bases, leaving 15 bases between the germline ends. The CDR3 DNA reads TGCAGTGCTAGTACACGGTGGAGGTCCACCGGGGAGCTGTTTTTT. Translation gives CSASTRWRSTGELFF.

This clonotype occurred many times. V usage is TRBV25-1 and J usage is TRBJ2-3, with D unclear. CDR3 length: 14 residues. Trimming removed 4 bases from V and 2 bases from J, with 10 bases in between. The V gene's germline CDR1 is MGHDK and CDR2 SYGVNS. Here the CDR3 reads CASSAGGPTDTQYF. Written as DNA, the CDR3 is TGTGCCAGCAGTGCGGGCGGTCCCACAGATACGCAGTATTTT. The variable domain in full, with the rest retrieved from reference TRBV25-1 and TRBJ2-3, is EADIYQTPRYLVIGTGKKITLECSQTMGHDKMYWYQQDPGMELHLIHYSYGVNSTEKGDLSSESTVSRIRTEHFPLTLESARPSHTSQYLCASSAGGPTDTQYFGPGTRLTVL.

V is TRBV29-1 and J is TRBJ2-5; 7 nucleotides line up with TRBD1. V shed 7 bases and J 5 bases; nucleotides not matched to a gene: 7. Looked up from germline, CDR1 is SQVTM and CDR2 is ANQGSEA. The length of the CDR3 is 12 residues. The CDR3 DNA is TGCAGCGCTCTAGGGGGCGCGGAGACCCAGTACTTC. This codes for CSALGGAETQYF.

The chain is built from TRBV12-3 or TRBV12-4 and TRBJ1-5; perhaps TRBD1 as D (5 bases). CDR3 length equals 14 residues. V lost 8 bases to trimming and J lost 6 bases, with 17 bases between them. This CDR3 reads CASSSQAAGQPQHF. The CDR3 nucleotides are TGTGCCAGCTCATCACAGGCGGCGGGTCAGCCCCAGCATTTT.

This clonotype was seen only a few times. This chain uses TRBV7-2 with TRBJ2-7; 7 nucleotides agree with TRBD1. The V gene end was trimmed by 1 base and the J gene end by 2 bases; junction bases not matched to a gene: 5. The CDR3 is made up of 15 amino acids. Germline V gene data show CDR1 as SGHTA and CDR2 as FQGNSA. The CDR3 sequence: CASSLETGIPYEQYF. In nucleotides, the CDR3 is TGTGCCAGCAGCTTAGAGACAGGGATTCCCTACGAGCAGTACTTC.

There are a few counts of this clonotype. V usage is TRBV18 and J usage is TRBJ2-5, with no clear D. CDR1 and CDR2 from the germline V gene are KGHSH and LQKENI. V lost 3 bases to trimming and J lost 2 bases, with 7 bases between them. The CDR3 is made up of 13 amino acids. CDR3 region: CASSPKFQETQYF. CDR3 DNA sequence: TGTGCCAGCTCACCGAAGTTTCAAGAGACCCAGTACTTC.

This clonotype was seen ten or more times. The chain joins TRBV18 to TRBJ2-1, with 12 nucleotides matching TRBD2. CDR3 length: 17 residues. The V gene end was trimmed by 3 bases and the J gene end by 1 base; junction bases not matched to a gene: 4. Germline loops: CDR1 KGHSH, CDR2 LQKENI. CDR3 sequence reads: CASSPFGLAGSYNEQFF. The DNA of the CDR3 is TGTGCCAGCTCACCTTTTGGACTAGCGGGATCCTACAATGAGCAGTTCTTC.